Listed here are 27 T cell receptor beta chains from one sample, sequenced in a study of shared clonotypes between healthy human individuals. Assay: immunoSEQ multiplex PCR; the TCRdb copy retains only in-frame clones and omits some. This table holds a few million clones, just over 90% found once. The source material was naive CD4+ T cells from PBMCs. The sample's subset: CD45RA+ positively selected. The source of these receptors is a man in his late teens or twenties in good health. Some clones in this sample may be carry-over from other donors' samples.

The CDR3 nucleotides are TGCGCCAGCAGCTCGGGGGTCGGGCGAGAGACCCAGTACTTC. It is translated as CASSSGVGRETQYF. V gene TRBV5-1 combines with J gene TRBJ2-5, with D possibly TRBD2 on 6 matching bases. Germline CDR1 and CDR2: SGHRS and YFSETQ. This CDR3 has 14 residues. Deletions cut 3 bases from V and 4 bases from J, with 13 bases between. The variable domain in full, with the rest retrieved from reference TRBV5-1 and TRBJ2-5, is KAGVTQTPRYLIKTRGQQVTLSCSPISGHRSVSWYQQTPGQGLQFLFEYFSETQRNKGNFPGRFSGRQFSNSRSEMNVSTLELGDSALYLCASSSGVGRETQYFGPGTRLLVL.

This clone was counted a single time. J is TRBJ1-1 and V is TRBV7-9; 7 nucleotides line up with TRBD1. Germline V CDR1 and CDR2: SEHNR, FQNEAQ (reference sequence). The CDR3 runs 14 residues. V shed 5 bases and J 8 bases; nucleotides not matched to a gene: 11. Here the CDR3 DNA reads TGTGCCAGCAGCCGTTTACAGGGGATCCGGGAAGCTTTCTTT. Its translation is CASSRLQGIREAFF.

The chain combines TRBV7-8 with TRBJ2-2; TRBD2 might be the D (5 bases). Germline CDR1 SGHVS, CDR2 FQNEAQ. This CDR3 is built from 15 residues. Between the trimmed V and J ends, which lost 0 bases and 0 bases, there was a span of 5 bases. The DNA for the CDR3 is TGTGCCAGCAGCTTAGCTAGCGCGAACACCGGGGAGCTGTTTTTT. Residues: CASSLASANTGELFF.

This chain uses TRBV2 with TRBJ1-2; D gene ambiguous. Deletions cut 6 bases from V and 5 bases from J, with 7 bases between. The CDR3 runs 11 residues. Germline CDR1 is SNHLY and CDR2 is FYNNEI. DNA of the CDR3: TGTGCCAGCAGGTTGGCTTATGGCTACACCTTC. Translating gives CASRLAYGYTF.

This clone was observed a handful of times. The chain is built from TRBV28 and TRBJ1-5; D gene unclear. Trimming took off 3 bases at V and 11 bases at J, with 14 bases between the two ends. The CDR3 is made up of 13 amino acids. CDR1 and CDR2 from the germline V gene are MDHEN and SYDVKM. The CDR3 sequence: CASSLVGVRAQHF. Here the CDR3 DNA reads TGTGCCAGCAGTTTGGTGGGAGTGCGGGCCCAGCATTTT.

The chain has TRBV19 and TRBJ1-5, with D possibly being TRBD1 (6 bases). The germline gives CDR1 LNHDA, CDR2 SQIVND (reference sequence). The CDR3 is 19 residues long. The V gene lost 6 bases and the J gene lost 0 bases, with 24 bases spanning the gap. The CDR3 DNA reads TGTGCCAGTAGCCTCCAACCGGCGGGGGCACAGTATAGCAATCAGCCCCAGCATTTT. Encoded protein: CASSLQPAGAQYSNQPQHF. Supplemented by reference TRBV19 and TRBJ1-5, the full variable domain reads DGGITQSPKYLFRKEGQNVTLSCEQNLNHDAMYWYRQDPGQGLRLIYYSQIVNDFQKGDIAEGYSVSREKKESFPLTVTSAQKNPTAFYLCASSLQPAGAQYSNQPQHFGDGTRLSIL.

The gene calls are TRBV7-2 and TRBJ2-1; D might be TRBD2 (5 bases). The germline gives CDR1 SGHTA, CDR2 FQGNSA. Trimming removed 3 bases at V and 4 bases at J, with 10 bases between. This CDR3 spans 14 amino acids. DNA for the CDR3: TGTGCCAGCAGCTTCAGAGCGGCATACAATGAGCAGTTCTTC. Amino acid sequence: CASSFRAAYNEQFF.

This clone was recorded only once. The genes are TRBV7-2 and TRBJ2-3; D possibly corresponds to TRBD1 (6 bases). From germline, CDR1 is SGHTA and CDR2 FQGNSA. The CDR3 consists of 18 residues. V was shortened by 4 bases and J by 5 bases, with 25 bases between the two germline ends. The CDR3 DNA reads as TGTGCCAGCAGCTCGACCACCCGGACAGACCACCTTTTAGATACGCAGTATTTT. It codes for CASSSTTRTDHLLDTQYF.

This clone showed up just a few times. This chain connects TRBV7-6 to TRBJ2-7; D tentatively reads TRBD1 or TRBD2 (5 bases each). Germline V gene data show CDR1 as SGHVS and CDR2 as FNYEAQ. V was shortened by 6 bases and J by 2 bases, with 11 bases between the two germline ends. The CDR3 loop spans 13 amino acids. The CDR3 reads CASRQGAAYEQYF. The CDR3 DNA sequence: TGTGCCAGCAGGCAGGGAGCGGCCTACGAGCAGTACTTC.

The chain links TRBV7-6 to TRBJ2-2; D might be TRBD1 (5 bases). Trimming left V 6 bases short and J 0 bases short, with 14 bases between. The germline V gene encodes CDR1 SGHVS and CDR2 FNYEAQ. The CDR3 length is 16 residues. DNA for the CDR3: TGTGCCAGCAGTCGTAGGGGTACAACGAACACCGGGGAGCTGTTTTTT. The encoded protein is CASSRRGTTNTGELFF.

The rearrangement uses TRBV2 and TRBJ2-3; 7 positions agree with TRBD1. J was trimmed by 2 bases and V by 4 bases; bases with no gene match: 6. The CDR3 consists of 15 residues. The germline CDR1 and CDR2 sequences are SNHLY and FYNNEI. The CDR3 protein is CASSVGDSLTDTQYF. The CDR3 DNA follows: TGTGCCAGCAGTGTTGGGGACAGTCTCACAGATACGCAGTATTTT.

The chain recombines TRBV10-1 with TRBJ2-3, with 11 bases fitting TRBD1. V was clipped by 2 bases and J by 5 bases; unmatched bases: 12. The V gene's germline CDR1 is WNHNN and CDR2 SYGVQD (reference sequence). This CDR3 is 18 amino acids long. CDR3: CASSEPQGTGGSGDTQYF. In DNA, the CDR3 is TGCGCCAGCAGTGAGCCGCAAGGGACAGGGGGATCCGGAGATACGCAGTATTTT.

The chain is built from TRBV6-5 and TRBJ1-4, with TRBD1 matching 7 bases. This CDR3 has 15 residues. J was trimmed by 7 bases and V by 6 bases; bases with no gene match: 11. Germline V gene data show CDR1 as MNHEY and CDR2 as SVGAGI. CDR3 protein: CASRAWDSGVEKLFF. CDR3 bases: TGTGCCAGCAGAGCCTGGGACAGCGGGGTTGAAAAACTGTTTTTT.

This rearrangement joins TRBV7-9 to TRBJ2-1; no clear D gene. There are 14 residues in the CDR3. Germline CDR1 and CDR2: SEHNR and FQNEAQ (reference sequence). V was trimmed by 6 bases and J by 7 bases, leaving 16 bases between them. The CDR3 is CASREKDVGNEQFF. The CDR3 DNA is TGTGCCAGCAGGGAGAAGGACGTGGGGAATGAGCAGTTCTTC.

The V call is TRBV5-1, the J call TRBJ2-2, with 9 nucleotides matching TRBD1. This CDR3 is built from 15 residues. Germline V gene data show CDR1 as SGHRS and CDR2 as YFSETQ. Losses at the gene ends were 5 bases for V and 5 bases for J; bases not matched to a gene: 7. For the CDR3, the DNA is TGCGCCAGCAGTCAACAGGGGGCTAGAACCGGGGAGCTGTTTTTT. Its protein product is CASSQQGARTGELFF. The full variable domain, its missing parts supplied by reference TRBV5-1 and TRBJ2-2, is KAGVTQTPRYLIKTRGQQVTLSCSPISGHRSVSWYQQTPGQGLQFLFEYFSETQRNKGNFPGRFSGRQFSNSRSEMNVSTLELGDSALYLCASSQQGARTGELFFGEGSRLTVL.

This clone has a single count. This rearrangement joins TRBV19 to TRBJ2-2; TRBD2 is a possible D gene (5 bases). Trimming took 0 bases from V and 13 from J, leaving 9 bases between them. The CDR3 has 12 residues. From germline, CDR1 is LNHDA and CDR2 SQIVND (reference sequence). CDR3 amino acids: CASSIERAVLFF. In DNA form, the CDR3 reads TGTGCCAGTAGTATAGAGCGGGCGGTGCTGTTTTTT.

The J gene is TRBJ2-6, the V gene TRBV5-1; D tentatively fits TRBD1 or TRBD2 (5 bases each). Germline V gene sequence: CDR1 SGHRS, CDR2 YFSETQ. The CDR3 sequence is 15 residues long. V gave up 4 bases and J gave up 0 bases, with 8 bases separating them. This CDR3 is CASSGGNSGANVLTF. DNA for the CDR3: TGCGCCAGCAGCGGGGGAAACTCTGGGGCCAACGTCCTGACTTTC.

The V call is TRBV7-9, the J call TRBJ2-7; a possible D gene is TRBD2 (6 bases). CDR1 and CDR2 (germline): SEHNR, FQNEAQ (reference sequence). The CDR3 runs to 13 residues. V lost 6 bases and J lost 1, with 10 bases in between. The CDR3 DNA sequence: TGTGCCAGCAGTTATGCGGGGTCCTACGAGCAGTACTTC. This codes for CASSYAGSYEQYF. Combining the CDR3 with reference TRBV7-9 and TRBJ2-7 gives the whole variable domain DTGVSQNPRHKITKRGQNVTFRCDPISEHNRLYWYRQTLGQGPEFLTYFQNEAQLEKSRLLSDRFSAERPKGSFSTLEIQRTEQGDSAMYLCASSYAGSYEQYFGPGTRLTVT.

V is TRBV29-1 and J is TRBJ2-3; D gene uncertain. This CDR3 has 11 amino acids. Trimming took 4 bases from V and 8 from J, leaving 10 bases between them. CDR1 and CDR2 (germline): SQVTM, ANQGSEA. This CDR3 reads CSVVSSGTQYF. CDR3 DNA sequence: TGCAGCGTTGTCTCCTCTGGTACGCAGTATTTT.

This clone came up once. The chain recombines TRBV7-3 with TRBJ2-3; 13 bases are shared with TRBD2. The CDR3 is 15 residues long. Germline V lookup: CDR1 SGHTA, CDR2 FQGTGA. Germline trimming cut 9 bases from V and 0 bases from J; bases unmatched to any gene: 3. The CDR3 here is CASGLAGESTDTQYF. As DNA, the CDR3 is TGTGCCAGTGGACTAGCGGGAGAGAGCACAGATACGCAGTATTTT.

V and J are TRBV2 and TRBJ1-2, with D perhaps matching TRBD1 (5 bases). The CDR3 contains 15 residues. The V end was cut by 2 bases, the J end by 6 bases, with 16 bases between. Germline values: CDR1 SNHLY, CDR2 FYNNEI. CDR3 residues: CASSENRSLRDGYTF. In nucleotides, the CDR3 is TGTGCCAGCAGTGAAAACAGGAGCCTCCGCGATGGCTACACCTTC.

CDR3 in DNA: TGCGCCAGCAGCCAAGATCTACTAGCGGGTAGCTCCTACGAGCAGTACTTC. Translation: CASSQDLLAGSSYEQYF. The chain is built from TRBV4-1 and TRBJ2-7, with 9 bases aligning to TRBD2. Trimming removed 0 bases from V and 0 bases from J; junction bases left unmatched: 6. The CDR3 sequence is 17 residues long. Germline CDR1 is MGHRA and CDR2 is YSYEKL.

This clone showed up just once. This chain uses TRBV6-5 with TRBJ2-1; 8 nucleotides line up with TRBD2. The V gene's germline CDR1 is MNHEY and CDR2 SVGAGI. Trimming at V came to 0 bases and at J to 5 bases, leaving 6 bases not matched to a gene. This CDR3 is 16 amino acids long. Here the CDR3 DNA reads TGTGCCAGCAGTTACTCCGGGACTAGTCGGCACAATGAGCAGTTCTTC. Protein sequence: CASSYSGTSRHNEQFF.

Turning to this clone: This CDR3 is also generated by other DNA sequences in the sample. The chain has TRBV5-6 and TRBJ2-7; 8 nucleotides line up with TRBD1. With V trimmed by 4 bases and J by 3 bases, 3 bases remained unmatched. Germline V gives CDR1 SGHDT, CDR2 YYEEEE. CDR3 length equals 13 residues. CDR3 DNA: TGTGCCAGCAGCAGGGACAGGAGCTACGAGCAGTACTTC. The encoded protein is CASSRDRSYEQYF. The full variable domain, in which reference TRBV5-6 and TRBJ2-7 provide the parts outside the CDR3, is DAGVTQSPTHLIKTRGQQVTLRCSPKSGHDTVSWYQQALGQGPQFIFQYYEEEERQRGNFPDRFSGHQFPNYSSELNVNALLLGDSALYLCASSRDRSYEQYFGPGTRLTVT.

The CDR3 coding sequence is TGTGCCAGTTCCCTAACGGGAGATTCGGAGACCCAGTACTTC. It specifies CASSLTGDSETQYF. This chain connects TRBV9 to TRBJ2-5; TRBD2 might be the D (6 bases). Germline values: CDR1 SGDLS, CDR2 YYNGEE. This CDR3 comprises 14 residues. V lost 8 bases and J lost 5, with 19 bases in between.

As to this clone: The sample carries other DNA sequences with the same CDR3. The rearrangement links TRBV7-9 to TRBJ1-1, with D possibly matching TRBD1 (5 bases). Trimming cost V 2 bases and J 3 bases, with 10 bases left between them. The germline V gene encodes CDR1 SEHNR and CDR2 FQNEAQ (reference sequence). The CDR3 sequence is 14 residues long. This CDR3 reads CASSLRQGDTEAFF. CDR3 DNA sequence: TGTGCCAGCAGCTTACGGCAGGGTGACACTGAAGCTTTCTTT.

This chain uses TRBV18 with TRBJ1-1; D not resolved. CDR3 length: 14 residues. V was shortened by 3 bases and J by 3 bases, with 11 bases between the two germline ends. Germline V CDR1 and CDR2: KGHSH, LQKENI. This CDR3 is CASSPTEGDTEAFF. CDR3 coding DNA: TGTGCCAGCTCACCTACTGAGGGAGACACTGAAGCTTTCTTT.